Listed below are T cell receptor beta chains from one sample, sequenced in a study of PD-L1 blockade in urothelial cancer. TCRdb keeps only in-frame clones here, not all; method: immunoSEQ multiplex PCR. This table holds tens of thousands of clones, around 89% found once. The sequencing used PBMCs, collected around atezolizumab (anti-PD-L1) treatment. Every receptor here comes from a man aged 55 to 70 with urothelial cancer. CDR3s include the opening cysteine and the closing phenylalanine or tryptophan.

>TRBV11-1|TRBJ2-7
CASSLGLAGETSYYEQYF
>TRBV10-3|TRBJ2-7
CAISGPILASTYEQYF
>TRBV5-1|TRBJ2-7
CASSLAGAPSYEQYF
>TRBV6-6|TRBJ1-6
CASRLDDRNSPLHF
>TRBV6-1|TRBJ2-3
CASRRVLVDTQYF
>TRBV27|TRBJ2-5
CASSRDRGQETQYF
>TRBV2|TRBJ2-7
CASRRDSHYYEQYF
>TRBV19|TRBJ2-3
CASSEAGGLADTQYF
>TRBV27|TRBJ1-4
CATKSTRTVEKLFF
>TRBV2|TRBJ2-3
CASSEGRQVTDTQYF
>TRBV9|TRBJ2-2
CASSTGPGPNTGELFF
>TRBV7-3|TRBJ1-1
CASKRWSGGGGTEAFF
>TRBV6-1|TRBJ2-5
CASSVLRGRLEETQYF
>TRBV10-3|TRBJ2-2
CANSATRGELFF
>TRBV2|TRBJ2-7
CATASTREAYEQYF
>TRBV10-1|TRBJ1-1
CASSPRADTEAFF
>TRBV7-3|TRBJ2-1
CASSLDGTAYNEQFF